The 22 T cell receptor beta chains presented below share a single source sample, sequenced in a study of blood T cell repertoires in COVID-19. Measured with immunoSEQ multiplex PCR; TCRdb has only the in-frame clones, and not every one. The sample consists of 200,000 to 300,000 clones, 85% of them appearing once. The sequenced material came from peripheral blood. Receptor source: a woman aged 55 to 70 with active or convalescent COVID-19.

The chain joins TRBV6-5 to TRBJ2-7; 10 bases line up with TRBD2. Germline V CDR1 and CDR2: MNHEY, SVGAGI. The CDR3 contains 15 residues. Losses at the gene ends were 5 bases for V and 3 bases for J; bases not matched to a gene: 7. The CDR3 DNA reads TGTGCCAGCAGTCTTATACTAGCGGGGTTCTACGAGCAGTACTTC. Residues: CASSLILAGFYEQYF.

The gene calls are TRBV19 and TRBJ1-1; D unresolved. V lost 5 bases and J lost 8, with 12 bases in between. CDR1 LNHDA and CDR2 SQIVND come from the germline V gene (reference sequence). The CDR3 loop spans 12 amino acids. This chain's CDR3 is CASSARPAEAFF. The CDR3 DNA reads TGTGCCAGTAGTGCCCGCCCAGCGGAAGCTTTCTTT.

Only a few counts were recorded for this clone. The chain combines TRBV5-4 with TRBJ1-1, with D hard to call. Per the germline V gene, CDR1 is SGHNT and CDR2 is YYREEE (reference sequence). Between the trimmed V and J ends, which lost 3 bases and 0 bases, there was a span of 12 bases. CDR3 length: 15 residues. In DNA form, the CDR3 reads TGTGCCAGCAGCTCGTTCGCGATAATGAACACTGAAGCTTTCTTT. Protein product: CASSSFAIMNTEAFF.

The rearrangement uses TRBV7-2 and TRBJ2-3; D unresolved. The CDR3 covers 17 residues. CDR1 is SGHTA, CDR2 FQGNSA, per germline. Trimming took off 2 bases at V and 4 bases at J, with 19 bases between the two ends. This CDR3 reads CASSLSSGLFSADTQYF. CDR3 DNA: TGTGCCAGCAGCTTAAGCTCTGGGCTATTCTCCGCAGATACGCAGTATTTT.

Only one count was recorded for this clone. This sequence joins TRBV18 and TRBJ1-1, with D unclear. Per the germline V gene, CDR1 is KGHSH and CDR2 is LQKENI. The CDR3 totals 16 residues. Trimming removed 2 bases at V and 7 bases at J, with 20 bases between. CDR3 sequence (DNA): TGTGCCAGCTCACCAGAGTTTAGAAAAGCAATGGTTGAAGCTTTCTTT. The encoded protein is CASSPEFRKAMVEAFF.

This clone was counted a single time. V is TRBV28 and J is TRBJ2-5; the D is unclear. The V and J ends lost 4 bases and 2 bases respectively, with 2 bases between them. The CDR3 sequence is 11 residues long. Per germline, CDR1 MDHEN and CDR2 SYDVKM. CDR3 protein: CASSSQETQYF. CDR3 DNA sequence: TGTGCCAGCAGTTCTCAAGAGACCCAGTACTTC.

The J gene is TRBJ2-5, the V gene TRBV5-4; tentatively, D is TRBD2 (5 bases). Trimming pared 1 base from V and 5 bases from J, leaving 9 bases between. The CDR3 consists of 13 residues. Germline V lookup: CDR1 SGHNT, CDR2 YYREEE (reference sequence). Here the CDR3 reads CASSLTSGETQYF. The DNA for the CDR3 is TGTGCCAGCAGCTTGACTAGTGGGGAGACCCAGTACTTC. Complete variable domain (other parts from reference TRBV5-4 and TRBJ2-5): ETGVTQSPTHLIKTRGQQVTLRCSSQSGHNTVSWYQQALGQGPQFIFQYYREEENGRGNFPPRFSGLQFPNYSSELNVNALELDDSALYLCASSLTSGETQYFGPGTRLLVL.

This clone was found once. At one of its ends the junction is not consistent with the germline gene, which may arise from a read error. This chain connects TRBV7-7 to TRBJ2-5, with 7 bases matching TRBD1. The CDR3 runs 16 residues. Germline V gene lookup returns CDR1 SSHAT and CDR2 FNYEAQ (reference sequence). CDR3 loop: CASSLGARGIRETQYF. In DNA form, the CDR3 reads TGTGCTAGCAGCTTGGGTGCCAGGGGGATACGAGAGACCCAGTACTTC.

The chain has TRBV27 and TRBJ2-1, with TRBD2 as a possible D gene (5 bases). Germline CDR1 and CDR2: MNHEY and SMNVEV (reference sequence). The germline V and J ends were trimmed by 6 bases and 2 bases, with 17 bases remaining between them. CDR3 size: 16 residues. CDR3 amino acids: CASSTTWETTYNEQFF. For the CDR3, the DNA is TGTGCCAGCAGCACCACGTGGGAGACCACCTACAATGAGCAGTTCTTC.

The sample holds a few counts of this clone. The V and J genes are TRBV29-1 and TRBJ1-2; perhaps TRBD1 as D (6 bases). V lost 5 bases and J 5 bases, leaving 12 bases between the germline ends. Germline V gene data show CDR1 as SQVTM and CDR2 as ANQGSEA. The CDR3 length is 12 residues. The CDR3 DNA is TGCAGCGTTACGACAGGTTCATATGGCTACACCTTC. Its protein is CSVTTGSYGYTF.

This chain's CDR3 is CAISESGNRVSGNTIYF. Written as DNA, the CDR3 is TGTGCCATCAGTGAGTCGGGGAACAGGGTTTCTGGAAACACCATATATTTT. The rearrangement joins TRBV10-3 to TRBJ1-3; tentatively, D is TRBD1 (6 bases). V lost 0 bases and J lost 1, with 13 bases in between. The CDR3 length is 17 residues. Germline CDR1 and CDR2: ENHRY and SYGVKD.

This clone was picked up one time. This chain uses TRBV24-1 with TRBJ2-1; D might be TRBD2 (7 bases). Germline V gene data show CDR1 as KGHDR and CDR2 as SFDVKD. The ends were cut back, 8 bases at V and 0 bases at J, with 16 bases in the middle. There are 16 residues in the CDR3. The CDR3 sequence is CATTLRGGSSYNEQFF. The CDR3 nucleotides are TGTGCCACCACGCTTAGGGGGGGAAGCTCCTACAATGAGCAGTTCTTC.

The chain links TRBV9 to TRBJ2-1; 11 nucleotides align to TRBD2. The CDR3 totals 18 residues. Trimming cost V 4 bases and J 3 bases; bases outside gene matches: 12. Germline V gives CDR1 SGDLS, CDR2 YYNGEE. The CDR3 DNA is TGTGCCAGCAGCCCCGAGGGTAGCGGGAGGGGAGACTACAATGAGCAGTTCTTC. This encodes CASSPEGSGRGDYNEQFF.

V gene TRBV2 combines with J gene TRBJ2-5; possible D gene TRBD2, 5 bases. The CDR3 is 15 residues long. Germline V gene lookup returns CDR1 SNHLY and CDR2 FYNNEI. Trimming took off 8 bases at V and 1 base at J, with 17 bases between the two ends. The CDR3 nucleotides are TGTGCCAGCCAGAAATCTAGCAGTCTCCAAGAGACCCAGTACTTC. Encoded protein: CASQKSSSLQETQYF.

This sequence joins TRBV27 and TRBJ1-3; 10 bases fit TRBD1. The CDR3 has 15 amino acids. The trim removed 6 bases at V and 2 bases at J, leaving 4 bases unmatched. CDR1 MNHEY and CDR2 SMNVEV come from the germline V gene (reference sequence). CDR3 in amino acids: CASSPTGGPGNTIYF. The CDR3 bases are TGTGCCAGCAGCCCGACAGGGGGCCCTGGAAACACCATATATTTT.

The V gene is TRBV19, the J gene TRBJ1-3, with D possibly TRBD1 on 6 matching bases. Germline V gene lookup returns CDR1 LNHDA and CDR2 SQIVND (reference sequence). With 3 bases removed from V and 0 bases from J, the gap between germline ends came to 12 bases. The CDR3 consists of 16 residues. The CDR3 sequence: CASSMRQAYSGNTIYF. CDR3 sequence (DNA): TGTGCCAGTAGTATGCGACAGGCCTACTCTGGAAACACCATATATTTT. Using reference TRBV19 and TRBJ1-3 for the parts outside the CDR3, the full variable domain is DGGITQSPKYLFRKEGQNVTLSCEQNLNHDAMYWYRQDPGQGLRLIYYSQIVNDFQKGDIAEGYSVSREKKESFPLTVTSAQKNPTAFYLCASSMRQAYSGNTIYFGEGSWLTVV.

The chain recombines TRBV11-2 with TRBJ2-1; TRBD2 matches 11 bases. The CDR3 is 16 amino acids. Germline CDR1 reads SGHAT; CDR2 reads FQNNGV. V lost 5 bases and J lost 3; bases outside the gene matches: 6. CDR3 DNA sequence: TGTGCCAGCAGCCTACTAGGGACTAGCGGCTACAATGAGCAGTTCTTC. Translating it yields CASSLLGTSGYNEQFF.

The chain recombines TRBV2 with TRBJ2-3; TRBD2 matches 11 bases. J was trimmed by 5 bases and V by 2 bases; bases with no gene match: 9. This CDR3 is built from 17 residues. The germline V gene encodes CDR1 SNHLY and CDR2 FYNNEI. The CDR3 spells CASSENTSGSFIDTQYF. DNA of the CDR3: TGTGCCAGCAGTGAAAACACTAGCGGGAGTTTTATAGATACGCAGTATTTT.

This chain connects TRBV12-5 to TRBJ2-1; tentative D call: TRBD1 (7 bases). The CDR3 length is 14 residues. V gave up 9 bases and J gave up 7 bases, with 19 bases separating them. From germline, CDR1 is LGHNT and CDR2 FRNRAP. CDR3 bases: TGTGCTAGCTCCCAGGGGGGATTCGGTAATGAGCAGTTCTTC. Translated: CASSQGGFGNEQFF.

This clone has just a few counts. The chain uses TRBV7-9 and TRBJ2-6; a possible D gene is TRBD2 (5 bases). The V end was cut by 4 bases, the J end by 7 bases, with 11 bases between. The V gene's germline CDR1 is SEHNR and CDR2 FQNEAQ (reference sequence). The CDR3 runs 14 residues. In DNA form, the CDR3 reads TGTGCCAGCAGCTCCGGGGTGGGCGCCAACGTCCTGACTTTC. Amino acid sequence: CASSSGVGANVLTF.

The chain carries TRBV19 and TRBJ2-7, with D possibly matching TRBD2 (7 bases). CDR3 length: 15 residues. V was shortened by 7 bases and J by 2 bases, with 18 bases between the two germline ends. Germline CDR1 is LNHDA and CDR2 is SQIVND (reference sequence). In DNA form, the CDR3 reads TGTGCCAGTACCCCCGTAGGGGGGGAGGCCTACGAGCAGTACTTC. Amino acids: CASTPVGGEAYEQYF. The variable domain in full, with the rest retrieved from reference TRBV19 and TRBJ2-7, is DGGITQSPKYLFRKEGQNVTLSCEQNLNHDAMYWYRQDPGQGLRLIYYSQIVNDFQKGDIAEGYSVSREKKESFPLTVTSAQKNPTAFYLCASTPVGGEAYEQYFGPGTRLTVT.

The J gene is TRBJ1-1, the V gene TRBV10-1; possibly TRBD1 for D (5 bases). The germline gives CDR1 WNHNN, CDR2 SYGVQD (reference sequence). The V end was cut by 2 bases, the J end by 0 bases, with 10 bases between. The CDR3 is 15 amino acids. In nucleotides, the CDR3 is TGCGCCAGCAGTGAGGGGGCAGTTTTGAACACTGAAGCTTTCTTT. It codes for CASSEGAVLNTEAFF.